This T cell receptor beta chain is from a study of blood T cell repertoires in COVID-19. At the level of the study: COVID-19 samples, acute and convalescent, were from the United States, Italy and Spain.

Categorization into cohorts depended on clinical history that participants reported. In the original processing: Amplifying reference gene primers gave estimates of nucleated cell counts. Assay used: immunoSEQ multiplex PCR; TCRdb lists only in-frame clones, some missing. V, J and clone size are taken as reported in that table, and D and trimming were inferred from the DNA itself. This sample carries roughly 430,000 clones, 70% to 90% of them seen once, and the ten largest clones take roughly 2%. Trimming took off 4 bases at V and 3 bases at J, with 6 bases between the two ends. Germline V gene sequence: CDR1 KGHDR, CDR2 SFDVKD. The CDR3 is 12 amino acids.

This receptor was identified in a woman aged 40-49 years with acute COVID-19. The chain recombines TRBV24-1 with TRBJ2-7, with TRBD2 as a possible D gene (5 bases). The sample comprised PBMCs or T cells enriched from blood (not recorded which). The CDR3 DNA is TGTGCCACCAGTGAGAGCGGCTACGAGCAGTACTTC. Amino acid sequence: CATSESGYEQYF.